The subject of this entry is one T cell receptor (beta chain). The antigen is undetermined. The record originates from a study of cytomegalovirus exposure and HLA in healthy donors. Notes on the study in general: Presence/absence comparisons presumed near-even sequencing depth among donors.

From germline, CDR1 is SGDLS and CDR2 YYNGEE. Trimming pared 0 bases from V and 7 bases from J, leaving 13 bases between. The CDR3 loop spans 14 amino acids. The study ran its PCR with 60 Vbeta and 13 Jbeta primers. Generated by immunoSEQ multiplex PCR, the TCRdb table keeps only in-frame clones and is missing some. The repertoire holds around 100,000 clones, 74% seen once, with less than 3.5% in the top ten. The sequenced sample consisted of PBMCs. This clonotype was obtained from a man aged 50 to 60 in good health and CMV-seropositive. V gene TRBV9 combines with J gene TRBJ1-2, with D perhaps matching TRBD1 (5 bases). CDR3 in DNA: TGTGCCAGCAGCGTAGCCACAGGAGAAGGTGGCTACACCTTC. This encodes CASSVATGEGGYTF.